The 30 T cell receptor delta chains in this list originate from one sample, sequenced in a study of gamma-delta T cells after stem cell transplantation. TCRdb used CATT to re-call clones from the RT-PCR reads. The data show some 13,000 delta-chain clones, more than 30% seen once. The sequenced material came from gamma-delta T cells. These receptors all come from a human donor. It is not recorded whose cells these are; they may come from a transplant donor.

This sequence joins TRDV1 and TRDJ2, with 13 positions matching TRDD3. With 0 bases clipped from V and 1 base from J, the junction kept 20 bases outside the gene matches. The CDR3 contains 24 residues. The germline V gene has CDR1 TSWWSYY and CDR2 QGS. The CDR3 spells CALGELLTPTGVLGDTDLTAQLFF. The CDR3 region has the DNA TGTGCTCTTGGGGAACTGCTTACTCCCACCGGGGTACTGGGGGATACGGATTTGACAGCACAACTCTTCTTT.

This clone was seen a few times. CDR3 sequence reads: CACDTLLGDTAQLFF. CDR3 coding DNA: TGTGCCTGTGACACCCTACTGGGGGATACAGCACAACTCTTCTTT. This chain links TRDV2 with TRDJ2, with 10 bases fitting TRDD3. V gave up 0 bases and J gave up 5 bases; unmatched junction bases: 2. In germline, CDR1 is GEAIGNYY, CDR2 EKD. This CDR3 is 15 amino acids long.

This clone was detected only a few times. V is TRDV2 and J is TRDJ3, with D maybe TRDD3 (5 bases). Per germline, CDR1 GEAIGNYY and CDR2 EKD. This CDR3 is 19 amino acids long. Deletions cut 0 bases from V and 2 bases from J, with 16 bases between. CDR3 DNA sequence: TGTGCCTGTGACACCGCGGGGGCCCTTGTCCCCTGGGACACCCGACAGATGTTTTTC. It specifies CACDTAGALVPWDTRQMFF.

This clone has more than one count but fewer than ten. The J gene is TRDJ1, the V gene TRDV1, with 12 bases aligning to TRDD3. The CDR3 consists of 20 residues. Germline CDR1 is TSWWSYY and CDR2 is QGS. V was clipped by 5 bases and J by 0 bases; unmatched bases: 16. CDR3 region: CALGNLTGGYPKPYTDKLIF. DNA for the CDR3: TGTGCTCTTGGGAACCTTACTGGGGGATACCCCAAGCCCTACACCGATAAACTCATCTTT.

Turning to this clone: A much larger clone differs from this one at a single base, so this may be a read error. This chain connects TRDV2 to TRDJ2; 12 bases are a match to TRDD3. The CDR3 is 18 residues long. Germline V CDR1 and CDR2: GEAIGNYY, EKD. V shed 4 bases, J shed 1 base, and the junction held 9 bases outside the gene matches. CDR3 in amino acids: CACETVLGDTLLTAQLFF. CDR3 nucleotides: TGTGCCTGTGAGACCGTACTGGGGGATACACTTTTGACAGCACAACTCTTCTTT.

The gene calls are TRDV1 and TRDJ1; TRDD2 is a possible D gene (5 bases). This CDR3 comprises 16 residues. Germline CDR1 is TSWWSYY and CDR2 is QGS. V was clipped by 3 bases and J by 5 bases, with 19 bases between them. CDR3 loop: CALGESFPLLWDKLIF. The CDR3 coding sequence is TGTGCTCTTGGGGAGTCCTTTCCCCTACTCTGGGATAAACTCATCTTT.

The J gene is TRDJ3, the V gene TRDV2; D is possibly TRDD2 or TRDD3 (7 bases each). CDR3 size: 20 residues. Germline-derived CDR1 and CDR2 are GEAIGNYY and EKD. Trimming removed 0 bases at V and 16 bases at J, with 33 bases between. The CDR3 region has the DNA TGTGCCTGTGACACCGTGGTAATGGGGGACCCTTCCTGTGACATCCGCCAGATGTTTTTC. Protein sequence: CACDTVVMGDPSCDIRQMFF.

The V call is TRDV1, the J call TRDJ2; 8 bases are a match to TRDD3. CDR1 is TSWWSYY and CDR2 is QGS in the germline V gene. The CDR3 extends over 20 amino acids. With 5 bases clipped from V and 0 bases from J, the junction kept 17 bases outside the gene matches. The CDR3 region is CALGPGSTVLGGPLTAQLFF. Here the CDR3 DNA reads TGTGCTCTTGGGCCCGGCAGTACCGTACTGGGGGGCCCTTTGACAGCACAACTCTTCTTT.

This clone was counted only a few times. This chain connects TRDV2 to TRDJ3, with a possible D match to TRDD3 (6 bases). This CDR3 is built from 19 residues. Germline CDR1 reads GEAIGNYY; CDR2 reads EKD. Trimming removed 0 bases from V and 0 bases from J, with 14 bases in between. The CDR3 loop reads CACDTVGVFSSWDTRQMFF. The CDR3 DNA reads TGTGCCTGTGACACCGTGGGGGTTTTCAGCTCCTGGGACACCCGACAGATGTTTTTC.

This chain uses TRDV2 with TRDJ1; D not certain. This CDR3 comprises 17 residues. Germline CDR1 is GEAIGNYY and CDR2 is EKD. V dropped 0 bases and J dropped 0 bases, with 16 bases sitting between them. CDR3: CACDTDPTGRYTDKLIF. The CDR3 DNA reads TGTGCCTGTGACACCGACCCCACCGGCAGGTACACCGATAAACTCATCTTT.

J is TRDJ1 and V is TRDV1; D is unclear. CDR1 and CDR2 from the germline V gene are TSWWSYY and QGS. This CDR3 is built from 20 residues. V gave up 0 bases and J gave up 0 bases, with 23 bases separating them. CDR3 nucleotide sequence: TGTGCTCTTGGGGAACTCTTGTCGCAGAATGAGATAAAGTACACCGATAAACTCATCTTT. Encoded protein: CALGELLSQNEIKYTDKLIF.

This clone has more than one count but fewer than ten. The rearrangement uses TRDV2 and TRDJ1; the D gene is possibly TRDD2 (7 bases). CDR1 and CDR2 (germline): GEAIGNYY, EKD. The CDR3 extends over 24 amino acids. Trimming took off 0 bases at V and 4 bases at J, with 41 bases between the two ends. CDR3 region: CACDTDISGPFSYDSGGSYDKLIF. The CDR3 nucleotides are TGTGCCTGTGACACCGATATTTCCGGTCCCTTTTCCTACGATAGTGGGGGGTCCTACGATAAACTCATCTTT.

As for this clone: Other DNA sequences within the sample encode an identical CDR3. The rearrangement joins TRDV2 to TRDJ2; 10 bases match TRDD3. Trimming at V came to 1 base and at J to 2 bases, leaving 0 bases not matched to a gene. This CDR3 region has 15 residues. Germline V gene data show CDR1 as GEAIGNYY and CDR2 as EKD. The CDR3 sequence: CACDTGGYLTAQLFF. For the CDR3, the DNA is TGTGCCTGTGACACTGGGGGATACTTGACAGCACAACTCTTCTTT.

CDR3 region: CALGDLPLPTGKIPWGSRLIF. The CDR3 nucleotides are TGTGCTCTTGGGGACCTCCCCCTTCCCACAGGAAAGATACCTTGGGGGTCGAGACTCATCTTT. This chain connects TRDV1 to TRDJ1, with D possibly being TRDD2 or TRDD3 (6 bases each). Trimming cost V 3 bases and J 10 bases, with 39 bases left between them. This CDR3 is built from 21 residues. Germline lookup yields CDR1 TSWWSYY and CDR2 QGS.

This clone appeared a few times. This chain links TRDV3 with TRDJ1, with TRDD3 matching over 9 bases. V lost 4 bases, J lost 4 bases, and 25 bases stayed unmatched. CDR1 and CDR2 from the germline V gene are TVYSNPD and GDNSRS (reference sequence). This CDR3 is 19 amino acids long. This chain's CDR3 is CAWRTYTFWGIGPYDKLIF. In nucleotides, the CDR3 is TGTGCCTGGAGAACCTATACGTTCTGGGGGATTGGTCCGTACGATAAACTCATCTTT. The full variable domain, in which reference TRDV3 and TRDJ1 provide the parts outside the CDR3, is CDKVTQSSPDQTVASGSEVVLLCTYDTVYSNPDLFWYRIRPDYSFQFVFYGDNSRSEGADFTQGRFSVKHILTQKAFHLVISPVRTEDSATYYCAWRTYTFWGIGPYDKLIFGKGTRVTVEP.

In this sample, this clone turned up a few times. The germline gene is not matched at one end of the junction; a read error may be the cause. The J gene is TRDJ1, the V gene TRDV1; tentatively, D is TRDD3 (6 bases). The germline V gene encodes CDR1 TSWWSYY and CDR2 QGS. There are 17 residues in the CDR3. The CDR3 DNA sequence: TGTGCTCCTGGGGATCGGGGGACGCTAAAGTACACCGATAAACTCATCTTT. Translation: CAPGDRGTLKYTDKLIF.

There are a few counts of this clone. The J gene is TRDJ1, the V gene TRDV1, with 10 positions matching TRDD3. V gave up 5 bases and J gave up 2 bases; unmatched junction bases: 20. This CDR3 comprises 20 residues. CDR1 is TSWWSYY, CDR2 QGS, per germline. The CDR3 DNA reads TGTGCTCTTGGGCCCTACCGGCCTACTATCTTACTGGGGGATACCGATAAACTCATCTTT. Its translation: CALGPYRPTILLGDTDKLIF.

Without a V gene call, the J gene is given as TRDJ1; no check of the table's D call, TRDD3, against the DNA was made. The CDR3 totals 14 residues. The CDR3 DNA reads TGCAGTGGCTCCGAACAACTGGGGAGGGATAAACTCATCTTT. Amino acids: CSGSEQLGRDKLIF.

CDR3 region: CAFRFLTDKLIF. DNA for the CDR3: TGTGCCTTTAGGTTCCTCACCGATAAACTCATCTTT. The chain recombines TRDV3 with TRDJ1; maybe TRDD2 (5 bases). The CDR3 length is 12 residues. Germline V gene sequence: CDR1 TVYSNPD, CDR2 GDNSRS (reference sequence). V was cut by 0 bases and J by 1 base, with 6 bases left in between.

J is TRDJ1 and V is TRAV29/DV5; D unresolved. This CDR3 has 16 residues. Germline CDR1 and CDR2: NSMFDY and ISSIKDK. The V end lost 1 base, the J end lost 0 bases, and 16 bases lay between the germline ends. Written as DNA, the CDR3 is TGTGCAGCAAGCTTGCTTTGGGCGGGTTACACCGATAAACTCATCTTT. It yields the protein CAASLLWAGYTDKLIF. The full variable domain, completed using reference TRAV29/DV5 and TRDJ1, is DQQVKQNSPSLSVQEGRISILNCDYTNSMFDYFLWYKKYPAEGPTFLISISSIKDKNEDGRFTVFLNKSAKHLSLHIVPSQPGDSAVYFCAASLLWAGYTDKLIFGKGTRVTVEP.

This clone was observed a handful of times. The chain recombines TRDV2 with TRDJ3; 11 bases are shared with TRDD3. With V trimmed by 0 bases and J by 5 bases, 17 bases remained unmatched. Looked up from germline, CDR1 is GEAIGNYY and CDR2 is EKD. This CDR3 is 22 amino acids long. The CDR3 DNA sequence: TGTGCCTGTGACACCCTGTGGGGGATACGCAGTAAGCGCGGCCGGGACACCCGACAGATGTTTTTC. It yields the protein CACDTLWGIRSKRGRDTRQMFF.

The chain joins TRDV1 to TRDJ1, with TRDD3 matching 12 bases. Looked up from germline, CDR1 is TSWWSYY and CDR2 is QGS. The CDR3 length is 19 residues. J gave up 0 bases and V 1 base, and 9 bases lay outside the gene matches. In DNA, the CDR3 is TGTGCTCTTGGGGAACCCTTGTACTGGGGGATACCCTACACCGATAAACTCATCTTT. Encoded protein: CALGEPLYWGIPYTDKLIF.

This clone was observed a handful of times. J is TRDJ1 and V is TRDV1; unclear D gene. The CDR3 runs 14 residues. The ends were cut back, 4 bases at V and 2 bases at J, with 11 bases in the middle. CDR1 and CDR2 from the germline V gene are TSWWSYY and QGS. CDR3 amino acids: CALGVPPGTDKLIF. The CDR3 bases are TGTGCTCTTGGGGTCCCGCCGGGGACCGATAAACTCATCTTT.

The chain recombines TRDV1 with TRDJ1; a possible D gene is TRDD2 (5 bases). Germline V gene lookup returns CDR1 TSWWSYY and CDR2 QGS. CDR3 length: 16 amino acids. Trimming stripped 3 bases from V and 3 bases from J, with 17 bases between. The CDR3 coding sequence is TGTGCTCTTGGGGACACCTACCTTAGACAAGCCGATAAACTCATCTTT. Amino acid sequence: CALGDTYLRQADKLIF.

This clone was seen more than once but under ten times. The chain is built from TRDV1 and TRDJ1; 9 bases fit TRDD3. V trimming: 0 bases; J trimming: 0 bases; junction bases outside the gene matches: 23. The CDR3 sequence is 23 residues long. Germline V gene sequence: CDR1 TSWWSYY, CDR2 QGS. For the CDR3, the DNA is TGTGCTCTTGGGGAACTCCCTGTCTTCCACGGGGGATACTTGCCCCTTTACACCGATAAACTCATCTTT. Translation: CALGELPVFHGGYLPLYTDKLIF.

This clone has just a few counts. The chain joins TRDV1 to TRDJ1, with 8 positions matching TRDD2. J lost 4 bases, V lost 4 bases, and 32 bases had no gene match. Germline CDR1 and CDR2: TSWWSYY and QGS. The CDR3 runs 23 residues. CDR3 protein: CALGGLGLPKAFGALGIIDKLIF. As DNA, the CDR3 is TGTGCTCTTGGGGGATTAGGCCTTCCTAAGGCGTTCGGGGCTTTGGGGATCATCGATAAACTCATCTTT.

The CDR3 sequence is CALGELIIKAAMPRCTAKLIF. CDR3 nucleotide sequence: TGTGCTCTTGGGGAACTAATAATTAAGGCGGCTATGCCTCGCTGTACGGCAAAACTCATCTTT. The rearrangement uses TRDV1 and TRDJ1; D call uncertain. Trimming stripped 0 bases from V and 8 bases from J, with 34 bases between. The length of the CDR3 is 21 residues. Germline CDR1 reads TSWWSYY; CDR2 reads QGS.

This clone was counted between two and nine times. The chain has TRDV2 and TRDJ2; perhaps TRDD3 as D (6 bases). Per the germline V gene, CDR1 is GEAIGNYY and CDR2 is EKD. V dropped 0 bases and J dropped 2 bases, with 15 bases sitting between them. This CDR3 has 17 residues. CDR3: CACDTLRVGALTAQLFF. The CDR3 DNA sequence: TGTGCCTGTGACACCCTCCGAGTGGGGGCCTTGACAGCACAACTCTTCTTT.

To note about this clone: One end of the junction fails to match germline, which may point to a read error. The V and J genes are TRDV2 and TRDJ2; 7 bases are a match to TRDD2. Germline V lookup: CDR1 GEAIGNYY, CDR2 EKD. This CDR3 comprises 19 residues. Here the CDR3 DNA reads TGTGCCTGTGACACAGGGTTTTCCTACAGGCACCTTCAAAAAGCAAAACTCTTCTTT. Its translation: CACDTGFSYRHLQKAKLFF.

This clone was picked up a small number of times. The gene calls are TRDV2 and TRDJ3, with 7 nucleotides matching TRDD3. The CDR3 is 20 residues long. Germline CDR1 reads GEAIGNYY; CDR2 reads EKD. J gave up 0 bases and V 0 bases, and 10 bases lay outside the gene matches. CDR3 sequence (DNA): TGTGCCTGTGACACCGTAAATGGGATACCAAGCTCCTGGGACACCCGACAGATGTTTTTC. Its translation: CACDTVNGIPSSWDTRQMFF.